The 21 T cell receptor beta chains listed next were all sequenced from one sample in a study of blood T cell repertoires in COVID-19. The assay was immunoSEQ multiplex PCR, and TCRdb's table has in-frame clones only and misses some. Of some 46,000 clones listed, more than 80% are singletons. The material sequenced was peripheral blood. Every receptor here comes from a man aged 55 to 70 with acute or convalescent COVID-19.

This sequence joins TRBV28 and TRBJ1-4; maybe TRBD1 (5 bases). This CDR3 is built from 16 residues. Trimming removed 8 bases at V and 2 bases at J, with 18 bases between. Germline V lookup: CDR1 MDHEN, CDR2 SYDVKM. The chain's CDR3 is CASSPPGGWTNEKLFF. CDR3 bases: TGTGCCAGCTCCCCCCCCGGGGGGTGGACTAATGAAAAACTGTTTTTT.

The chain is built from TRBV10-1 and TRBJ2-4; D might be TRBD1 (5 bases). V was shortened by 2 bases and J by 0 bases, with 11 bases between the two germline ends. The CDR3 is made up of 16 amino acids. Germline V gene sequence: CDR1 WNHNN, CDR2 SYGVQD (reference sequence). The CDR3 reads CASSEPRQRAKNIQYF. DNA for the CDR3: TGCGCCAGCAGTGAGCCCCGACAGAGAGCCAAAAACATTCAGTACTTC.

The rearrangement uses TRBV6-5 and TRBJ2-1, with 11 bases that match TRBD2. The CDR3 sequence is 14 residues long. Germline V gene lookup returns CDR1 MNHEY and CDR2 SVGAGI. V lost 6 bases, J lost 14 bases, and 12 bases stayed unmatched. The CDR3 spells CASRGGLAENKKFF. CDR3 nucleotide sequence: TGTGCCAGCAGAGGGGGACTAGCGGAAAATAAAAAGTTCTTC.

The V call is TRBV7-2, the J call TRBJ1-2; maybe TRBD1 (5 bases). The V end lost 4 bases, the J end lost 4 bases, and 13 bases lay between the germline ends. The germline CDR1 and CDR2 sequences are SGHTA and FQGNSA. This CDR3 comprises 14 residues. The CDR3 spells CASSSSYGGYGYTF. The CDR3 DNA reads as TGTGCCAGCAGCTCCTCGTACGGGGGCTATGGCTACACCTTC. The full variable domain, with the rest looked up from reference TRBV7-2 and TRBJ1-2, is GAGVSQSPSNKVTEKGKDVELRCDPISGHTALYWYRQSLGQGLEFLIYFQGNSAPDKSGLPSDRFSAERTGGSVSTLTIQRTQQEDSAVYLCASSSSYGGYGYTFGSGTRLTVV.

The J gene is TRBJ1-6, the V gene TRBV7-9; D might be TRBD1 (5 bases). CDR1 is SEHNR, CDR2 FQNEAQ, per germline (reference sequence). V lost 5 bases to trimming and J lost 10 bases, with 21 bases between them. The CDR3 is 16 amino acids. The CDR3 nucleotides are TGTGCCAGCAGCCTAAACCTGGGAGGGACTGGATCACCCCTCCACTTT. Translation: CASSLNLGGTGSPLHF. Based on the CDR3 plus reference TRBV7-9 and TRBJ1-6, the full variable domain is DTGVSQNPRHKITKRGQNVTFRCDPISEHNRLYWYRQTLGQGPEFLTYFQNEAQLEKSRLLSDRFSAERPKGSFSTLEIQRTEQGDSAMYLCASSLNLGGTGSPLHFGNGTRLTVT.

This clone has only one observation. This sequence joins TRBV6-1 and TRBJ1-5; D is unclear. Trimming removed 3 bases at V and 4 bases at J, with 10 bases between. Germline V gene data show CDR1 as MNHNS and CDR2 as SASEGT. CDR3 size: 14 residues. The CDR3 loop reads CASSDGAANQPQHF. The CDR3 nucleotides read TGTGCCAGCAGTGACGGAGCGGCAAATCAGCCCCAGCATTTT.

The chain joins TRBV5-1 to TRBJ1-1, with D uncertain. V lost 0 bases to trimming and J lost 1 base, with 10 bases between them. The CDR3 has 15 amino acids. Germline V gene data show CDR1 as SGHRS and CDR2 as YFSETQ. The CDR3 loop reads CASSLVARRNTEAFF. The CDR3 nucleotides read TGCGCCAGCAGCTTGGTGGCCAGGCGGAACACTGAAGCTTTCTTT.

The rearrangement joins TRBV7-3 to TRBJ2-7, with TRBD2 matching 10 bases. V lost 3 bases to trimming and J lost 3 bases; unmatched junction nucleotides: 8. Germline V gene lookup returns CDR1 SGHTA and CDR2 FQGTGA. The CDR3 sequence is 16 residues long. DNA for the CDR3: TGTGCCAGCAGCTTCATAGCGGGAGGATCCATCTACGAGCAGTACTTC. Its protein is CASSFIAGGSIYEQYF.

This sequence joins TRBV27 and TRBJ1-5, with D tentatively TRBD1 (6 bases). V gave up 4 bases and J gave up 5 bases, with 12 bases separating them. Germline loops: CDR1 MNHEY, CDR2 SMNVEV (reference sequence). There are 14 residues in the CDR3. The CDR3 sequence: CASSSTGSDQPQHF. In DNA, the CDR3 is TGTGCCAGCAGTTCCACAGGGAGTGATCAGCCCCAGCATTTT.

CDR3 sequence (DNA): TGTGCCAGCAGCTCGAGAGGGGGTAGGAGCTACAATGAGCAGTTCTTC. It encodes CASSSRGGRSYNEQFF. The V call is TRBV3-1 (or the pseudogene TRBV3-2), the J call TRBJ2-1; possibly TRBD1 for D (6 bases). Trimming pared 5 bases from V and 3 bases from J, leaving 17 bases between. Germline-derived CDR1 and CDR2 are LGHDT and YNNKEL (reference sequence). The CDR3 runs to 16 residues.

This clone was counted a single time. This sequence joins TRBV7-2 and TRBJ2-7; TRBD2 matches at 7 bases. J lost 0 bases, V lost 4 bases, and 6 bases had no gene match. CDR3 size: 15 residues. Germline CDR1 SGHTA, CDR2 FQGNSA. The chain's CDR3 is CASSSAGAFSYEQYF. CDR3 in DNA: TGTGCCAGCAGCTCCGCGGGAGCCTTCTCCTACGAGCAGTACTTC.

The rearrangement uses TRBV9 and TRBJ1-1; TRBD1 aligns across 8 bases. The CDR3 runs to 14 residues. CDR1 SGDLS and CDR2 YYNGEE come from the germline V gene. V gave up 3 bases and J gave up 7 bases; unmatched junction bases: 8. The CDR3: CASSDQQGGNEAFF. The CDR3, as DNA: TGTGCCAGCAGCGACCAACAGGGGGGGAATGAAGCTTTCTTT.

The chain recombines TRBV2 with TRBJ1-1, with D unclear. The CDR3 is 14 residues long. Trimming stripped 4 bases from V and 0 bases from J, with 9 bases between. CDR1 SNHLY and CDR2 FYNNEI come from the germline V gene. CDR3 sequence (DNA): TGTGCCAGCAGTGGAGCAGCCATGAACACTGAAGCTTTCTTT. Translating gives CASSGAAMNTEAFF.

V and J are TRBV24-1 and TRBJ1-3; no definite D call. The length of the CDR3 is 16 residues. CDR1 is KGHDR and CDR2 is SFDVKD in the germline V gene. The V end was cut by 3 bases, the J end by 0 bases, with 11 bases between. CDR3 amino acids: CATSDPRASSGNTIYF. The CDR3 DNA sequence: TGTGCCACCAGTGATCCGCGGGCTAGCTCTGGAAACACCATATATTTT.

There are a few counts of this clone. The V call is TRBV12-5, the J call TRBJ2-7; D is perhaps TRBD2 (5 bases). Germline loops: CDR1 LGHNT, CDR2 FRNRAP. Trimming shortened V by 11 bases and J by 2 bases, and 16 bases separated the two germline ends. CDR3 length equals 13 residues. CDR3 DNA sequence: TGTGCTTCTTCTCCCGGGATAACCTACGAGCAGTACTTC. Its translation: CASSPGITYEQYF.

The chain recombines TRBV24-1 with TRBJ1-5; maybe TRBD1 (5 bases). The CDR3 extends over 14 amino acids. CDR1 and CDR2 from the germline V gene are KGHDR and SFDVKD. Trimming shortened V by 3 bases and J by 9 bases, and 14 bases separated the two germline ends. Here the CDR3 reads CATSDARGNRPQHF. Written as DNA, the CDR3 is TGTGCCACCAGTGATGCGCGGGGGAACCGGCCCCAGCATTTT.

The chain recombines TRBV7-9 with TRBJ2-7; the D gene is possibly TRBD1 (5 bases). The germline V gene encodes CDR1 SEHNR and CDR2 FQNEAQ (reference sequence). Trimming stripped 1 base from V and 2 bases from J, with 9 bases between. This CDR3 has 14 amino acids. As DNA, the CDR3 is TGTGCCAGCAGCTTAGTGGGGCAGGCCTACGAGCAGTACTTC. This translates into CASSLVGQAYEQYF.

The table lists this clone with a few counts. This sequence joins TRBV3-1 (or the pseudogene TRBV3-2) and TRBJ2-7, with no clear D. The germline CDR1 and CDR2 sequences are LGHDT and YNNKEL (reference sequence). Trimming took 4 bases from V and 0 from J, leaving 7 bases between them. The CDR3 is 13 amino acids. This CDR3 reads CASSPRLSYEQYF. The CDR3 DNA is TGTGCCAGCAGCCCTCGTCTCTCCTACGAGCAGTACTTC.

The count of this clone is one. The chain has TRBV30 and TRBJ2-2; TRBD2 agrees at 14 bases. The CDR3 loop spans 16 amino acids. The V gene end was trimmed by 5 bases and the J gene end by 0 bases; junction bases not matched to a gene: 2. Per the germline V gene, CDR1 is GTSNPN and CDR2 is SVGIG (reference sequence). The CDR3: CAWGGLAGANTGELFF. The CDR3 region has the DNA TGTGCCTGGGGGGGACTAGCGGGAGCGAACACCGGGGAGCTGTTTTTT.

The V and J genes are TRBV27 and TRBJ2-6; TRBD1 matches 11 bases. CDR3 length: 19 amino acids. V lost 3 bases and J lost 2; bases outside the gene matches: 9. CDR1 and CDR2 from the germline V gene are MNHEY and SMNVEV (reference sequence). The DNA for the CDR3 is TGTGCCAGCAGTTTCTACGTAGGACAGGGGGCGGCTGGGGCCAACGTCCTGACTTTC. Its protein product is CASSFYVGQGAAGANVLTF.

The CDR3 is CASSIVESGYNEQFF. The CDR3 nucleotides read TGTGCCAGTAGTATAGTCGAATCGGGGTACAATGAGCAGTTCTTC. The chain combines TRBV19 with TRBJ2-1; D perhaps matches TRBD2 (5 bases). The CDR3 is 15 amino acids. Per germline, CDR1 LNHDA and CDR2 SQIVND (reference sequence). V was pared by 1 base and J by 4 bases, with 11 bases between. The entire variable domain, with the rest obtained from reference TRBV19 and TRBJ2-1, is as follows: DGGITQSPKYLFRKEGQNVTLSCEQNLNHDAMYWYRQDPGQGLRLIYYSQIVNDFQKGDIAEGYSVSREKKESFPLTVTSAQKNPTAFYLCASSIVESGYNEQFFGPGTRLTVL.